Listed here are 6 T cell receptor beta chains from one sample, sequenced in a study of blood T cell repertoires in COVID-19. Assay: immunoSEQ multiplex PCR; the TCRdb copy retains only in-frame clones and omits some. The top ten hold about 1.2% of the sample, which has some 300,000 clones, 70% to 90% seen once. Sequenced input: peripheral blood. The source of these receptors is a man between 65 and 79 years old with acute or convalescent COVID-19.

In DNA, the CDR3 is TGTGCCAGCAGCAAAGCTCATAGGACTGTCTCCTACGAGCAGTACTTC. It translates to CASSKAHRTVSYEQYF. The chain joins TRBV21-1 to TRBJ2-7; TRBD2 reflects the table's D call only, with no check against the DNA. TRBV21-1 has pseudogene status. The CDR3 runs 16 residues.

The chain carries TRBV27 and TRBJ1-6; 9 bases agree with TRBD1. Trimming took 6 bases from V and 10 from J; bases not matched to a gene: 10. Germline CDR1 is MNHEY and CDR2 is SMNVEV (reference sequence). This CDR3 has 15 amino acids. CDR3 sequence: CASRRYRQGESPLHF. DNA of the CDR3: TGTGCCAGCAGACGTTACCGACAGGGGGAATCACCCCTCCACTTT.

The rearrangement links TRBV6-5 to TRBJ2-7, with TRBD2 identical over 9 bases. V shed 8 bases and J 7 bases; nucleotides not matched to a gene: 15. The length of the CDR3 is 15 residues. The germline V gene has CDR1 MNHEY and CDR2 SVGAGI. The CDR3 loop reads CASGLTSGSPREQYF. The CDR3 DNA reads as TGTGCCAGCGGCTTGACTAGCGGATCTCCTAGGGAGCAGTACTTC.

V gene TRBV29-1 combines with J gene TRBJ2-1; 12 bases map to TRBD2. The CDR3 has 15 residues. V shed 7 bases, J shed 4 bases, and the junction held 8 bases outside the gene matches. CDR1 is SQVTM, CDR2 ANQGSEA, per germline. The CDR3 sequence: CSAEPGLAGYNEQFF. Written as DNA, the CDR3 is TGCAGCGCGGAACCGGGACTAGCGGGTTACAATGAGCAGTTCTTC.

The chain is built from TRBV9 and TRBJ1-1; 9 bases fit TRBD1. The CDR3 sequence is 16 residues long. Germline V CDR1 and CDR2: SGDLS, YYNGEE. V lost 4 bases, J lost 1 base, and 8 bases stayed unmatched. Here the CDR3 reads CASSRGTGLGNTEAFF. CDR3 nucleotide sequence: TGTGCCAGCAGCAGGGGGACAGGGCTTGGGAACACTGAAGCTTTCTTT.

This clone was observed once. The chain uses TRBV9 and TRBJ1-5; the D is unclear. Germline V gene lookup returns CDR1 SGDLS and CDR2 YYNGEE. V dropped 0 bases and J dropped 1 base, with 14 bases sitting between them. The CDR3 covers 17 residues. The CDR3: CASSVDPKAESNQPQHF. DNA of the CDR3: TGTGCCAGCAGCGTAGACCCGAAGGCGGAAAGCAATCAGCCCCAGCATTTT.